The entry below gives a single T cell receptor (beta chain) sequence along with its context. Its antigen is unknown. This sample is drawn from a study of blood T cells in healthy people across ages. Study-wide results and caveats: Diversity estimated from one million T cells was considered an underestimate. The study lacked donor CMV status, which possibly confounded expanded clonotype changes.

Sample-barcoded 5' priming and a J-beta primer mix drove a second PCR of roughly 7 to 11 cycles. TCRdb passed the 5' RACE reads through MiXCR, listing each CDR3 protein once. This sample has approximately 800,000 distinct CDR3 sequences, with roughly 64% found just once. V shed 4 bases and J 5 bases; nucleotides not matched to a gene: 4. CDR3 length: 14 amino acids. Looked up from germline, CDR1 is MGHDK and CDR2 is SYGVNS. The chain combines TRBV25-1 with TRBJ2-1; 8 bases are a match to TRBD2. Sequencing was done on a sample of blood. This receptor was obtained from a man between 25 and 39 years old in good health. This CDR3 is CASSGSGSDNEQFF. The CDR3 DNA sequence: TGTGCCAGCAGTGGAAGCGGGAGCGACAATGAGCAGTTCTTC.